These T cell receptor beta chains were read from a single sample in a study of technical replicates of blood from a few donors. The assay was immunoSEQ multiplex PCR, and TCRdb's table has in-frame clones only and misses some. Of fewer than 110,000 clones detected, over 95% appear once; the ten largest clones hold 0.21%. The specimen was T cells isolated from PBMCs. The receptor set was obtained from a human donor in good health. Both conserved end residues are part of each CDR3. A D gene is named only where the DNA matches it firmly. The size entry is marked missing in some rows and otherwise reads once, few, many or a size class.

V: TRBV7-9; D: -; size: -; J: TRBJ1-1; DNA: TGTGCCAGCAGCCCCCCGAGGGTTCTGAATACTGAAGCTTTCTTT; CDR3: CASSPPRVLNTEAFF
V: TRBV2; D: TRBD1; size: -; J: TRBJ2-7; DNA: TGTGCCAGGAGGGGACAGAGGTTGGACGAGCAGTACTTC; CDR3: CARRGQRLDEQYF
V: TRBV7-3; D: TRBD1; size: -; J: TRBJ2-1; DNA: TGTGCCAGCAGCCACGCTCCGGGACAGGGCGACAATGAGCAGTTCTTC; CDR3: CASSHAPGQGDNEQFF
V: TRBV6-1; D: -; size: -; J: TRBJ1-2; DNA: TGTGCCAGCAGTGATTCCAACAGCTATGGCTACACCTTC; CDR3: CASSDSNSYGYTF
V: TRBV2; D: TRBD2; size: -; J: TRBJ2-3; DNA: TGTGCCAGCAGCGGGACTAGCTCAGATACGCAGTATTTT; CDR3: CASSGTSSDTQYF
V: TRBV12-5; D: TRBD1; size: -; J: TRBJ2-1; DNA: TGTGCTAGTGGAACGACAGGGGGCTCGGATGAGCAGTTCTTC; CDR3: CASGTTGGSDEQFF
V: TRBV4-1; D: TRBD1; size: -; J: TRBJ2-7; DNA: TGCGCCAGCAGCCAAATGCGGGACAGGGGATCCTACGAGCAGTACTTC; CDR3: CASSQMRDRGSYEQYF
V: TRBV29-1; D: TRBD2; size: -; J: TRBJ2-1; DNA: TGCAGCGTTGAACCCTCCCCCATCACTAGCGGGGGGGCTTTCACCAATGAGCAGTTCTTC; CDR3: CSVEPSPITSGGAFTNEQFF
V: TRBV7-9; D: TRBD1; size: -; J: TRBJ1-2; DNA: TGTGCCAGCAGCCCCCTGACAGGGGATCCATTGCGCTACACCTTC; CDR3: CASSPLTGDPLRYTF
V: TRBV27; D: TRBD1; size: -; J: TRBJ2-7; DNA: TGTGCCAGCAGTCGCTCCGGGACAGGGACCTACGAGCAGTACTTC; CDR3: CASSRSGTGTYEQYF
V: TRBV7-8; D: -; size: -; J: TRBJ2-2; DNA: TGTGCCAGCAGCCCTATTCCGGCCGGGGAGCTGTTTTTT; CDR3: CASSPIPAGELFF
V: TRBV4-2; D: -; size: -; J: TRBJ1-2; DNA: TGTGCCAGCAGCCAAGACGAGGCGGGGGACTATGGCTACACCTTC; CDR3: CASSQDEAGDYGYTF
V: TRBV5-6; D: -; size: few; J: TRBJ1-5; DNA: TGTGCCAGCAGCGTCTACAGGTCATCGCCCCAGCATTTT; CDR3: CASSVYRSSPQHF
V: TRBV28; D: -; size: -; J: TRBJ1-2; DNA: TGTGCCATCGGTTCTGGCTCGGGCTATGGCTACACCTTC; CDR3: CAIGSGSGYGYTF
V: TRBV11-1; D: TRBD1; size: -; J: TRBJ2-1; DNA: TGTGCCAGCAGCGCGGGACAGGGGTTTGATGAGCAGTTCTTC; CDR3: CASSAGQGFDEQFF
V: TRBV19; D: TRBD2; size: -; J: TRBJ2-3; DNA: TGTGCCAGTAGTGGATTAGCGGGGGACGCCCCGGCGGATACGCAGTATTTT; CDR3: CASSGLAGDAPADTQYF
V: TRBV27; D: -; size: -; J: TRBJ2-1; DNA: TGTGCCAGCAGTTTGTCAGAGGGCAATGAGCAGTTCTTC; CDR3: CASSLSEGNEQFF
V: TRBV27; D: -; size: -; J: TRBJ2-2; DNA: TGTGCCAGCAGTTTATGGGGAGTGAGTAACACCGGGGAGCTGTTTTTT; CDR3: CASSLWGVSNTGELFF
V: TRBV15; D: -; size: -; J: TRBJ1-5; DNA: TGTGCCACCAGCAGAGATAGCGTCAGGCCCCGCGATCAGCCCCAGCATTTT; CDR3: CATSRDSVRPRDQPQHF
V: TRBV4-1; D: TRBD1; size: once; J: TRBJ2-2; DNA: TGCGCCAGCAGCCCTCCGGGACAGAGGACCGGGGAGCTGTTTTTT; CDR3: CASSPPGQRTGELFF
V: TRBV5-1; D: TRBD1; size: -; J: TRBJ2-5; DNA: TGCGCCAGCAGCTTCCGGGACAGACTTCAAGAGACCCAGTACTTC; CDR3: CASSFRDRLQETQYF
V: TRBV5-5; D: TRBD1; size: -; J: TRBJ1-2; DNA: TGTGCCAGCAGTTACAACCCGACAGGGGCACCATATGGCTACACCTTC; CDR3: CASSYNPTGAPYGYTF
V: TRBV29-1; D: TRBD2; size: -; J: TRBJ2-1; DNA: TGCAGCGTCGAAAGGGGGGGACTAGCTAGCTACAATGAGCAGTTCTTC; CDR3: CSVERGGLASYNEQFF
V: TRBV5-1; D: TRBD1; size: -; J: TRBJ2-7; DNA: TGCGCCAGCAGCTTGGCGGGACAGACCTACGAGCAGTACTTC; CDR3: CASSLAGQTYEQYF
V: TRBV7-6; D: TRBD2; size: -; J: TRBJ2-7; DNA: TGTGCCAGCAGCTATTGGACTAGCGGGGGTGGGGAGCAGTACTTC; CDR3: CASSYWTSGGGEQYF
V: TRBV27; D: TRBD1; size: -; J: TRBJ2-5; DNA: TGTGCCAGCAGTAGGACAGGGGAGACCCAGTACTTC; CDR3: CASSRTGETQYF
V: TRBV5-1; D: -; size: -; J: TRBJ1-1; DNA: TGCGCCAGCAGCTTGGGAGTGATGAACACTGAAGCTTTCTTT; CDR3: CASSLGVMNTEAFF
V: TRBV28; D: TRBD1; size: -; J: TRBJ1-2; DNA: TGTGCCAGCAGTTTACCGTCGGACAGGGGTAACTATGGCTACACCTTC; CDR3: CASSLPSDRGNYGYTF
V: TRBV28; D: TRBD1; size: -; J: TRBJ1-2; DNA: TGTGCCAGCAGTTGGACAGGGGGCGTTGAGGGCTACACCTTC; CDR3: CASSWTGGVEGYTF
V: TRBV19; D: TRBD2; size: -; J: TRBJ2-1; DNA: TGTGCCAGTAGAAACCCCACCGGGACTAGCGGGATTTACCCCGTCTCCTACAATGAGCAGTTCTTC; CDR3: CASRNPTGTSGIYPVSYNEQFF
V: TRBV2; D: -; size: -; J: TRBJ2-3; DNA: TGTGCCAGCAGCGAGGATACGCAATATTTT; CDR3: CASSEDTQYF
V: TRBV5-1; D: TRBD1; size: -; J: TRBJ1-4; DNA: TGCGCCAGCAGCGGAGACAGGGGAGGGCTGTTTTTT; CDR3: CASSGDRGGLFF
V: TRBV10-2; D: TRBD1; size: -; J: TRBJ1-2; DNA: TGCGCCAGCAGCAAGACAGGGGACTATGGCTACACCTTC; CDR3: CASSKTGDYGYTF
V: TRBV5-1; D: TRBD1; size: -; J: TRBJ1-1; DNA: TGCGCCAGCAGCCCTACAGGGGGCGAGGCTTTCTTT; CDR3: CASSPTGGEAFF
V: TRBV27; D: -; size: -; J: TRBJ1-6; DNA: TGTGCCAGCAGTTTGTGGGGCAGGGGTGAGTCACCCCTCCACTTT; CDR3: CASSLWGRGESPLHF
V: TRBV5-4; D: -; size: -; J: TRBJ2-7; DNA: TGTGCCAGCAGCTGGATGGGGGCCCATCTCGGCGAGCAGTACTTC; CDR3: CASSWMGAHLGEQYF
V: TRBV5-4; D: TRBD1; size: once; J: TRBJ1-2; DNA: TGTGCCAGCAGCTGGGACAGGGCAGGTGGCTACACCTTC; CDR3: CASSWDRAGGYTF
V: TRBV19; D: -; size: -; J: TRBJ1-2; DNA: TGTGCCAGTACAAGATCCCAGGGCTATGGCTACACCTTC; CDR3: CASTRSQGYGYTF
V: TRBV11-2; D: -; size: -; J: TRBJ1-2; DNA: TGTGCCAGCAGCTCCCTCCGGGGGAGCTATGGCTACACCTTC; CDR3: CASSSLRGSYGYTF
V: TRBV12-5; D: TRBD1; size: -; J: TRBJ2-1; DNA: TGTGCTAGTGGTTCTTCGGACAGGAGCGTCTACAATGAGCAGTTCTTC; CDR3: CASGSSDRSVYNEQFF
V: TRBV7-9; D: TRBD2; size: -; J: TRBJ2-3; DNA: TGTGCCAGCAGCTCCTTAGCGGGGGGCGCAGATACGCAGTATTTT; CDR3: CASSSLAGGADTQYF
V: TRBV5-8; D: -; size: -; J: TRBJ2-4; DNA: TGTGCCAGCAGCCCTGGACAGACCCCTAACATTCAGTACTTC; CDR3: CASSPGQTPNIQYF
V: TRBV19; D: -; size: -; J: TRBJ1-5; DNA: TGTGCCAGTAGCTCCGACAGGACGAACAATCAGCCCCAGCATTTT; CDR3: CASSSDRTNNQPQHF
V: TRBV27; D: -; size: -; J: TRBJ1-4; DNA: TGTGCCAGCAGTTTGCTCACAGGGCTGAATGAAAAACTGTTTTTT; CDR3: CASSLLTGLNEKLFF
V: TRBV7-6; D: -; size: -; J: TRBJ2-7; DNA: TGTGCCAGCAGCCCCTCCCTTGGGACAACCCTCTCTGGCGAGCAGTACTTC; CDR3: CASSPSLGTTLSGEQYF
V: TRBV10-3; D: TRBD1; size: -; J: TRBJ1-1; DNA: TGTGCCATCAGTGCGGGACAGGGCATGAACACTGAAGCTTTCTTT; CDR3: CAISAGQGMNTEAFF
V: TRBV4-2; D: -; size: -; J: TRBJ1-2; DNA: TGTGCCAGCAGCCAAGCCGGCAGGGACTATGGCTACACCTTC; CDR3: CASSQAGRDYGYTF
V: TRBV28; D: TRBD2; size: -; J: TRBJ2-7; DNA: TGTGCCAGCAGTCCCCCAAACGGGAGGGACAATCGGTACTTC; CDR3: CASSPPNGRDNRYF
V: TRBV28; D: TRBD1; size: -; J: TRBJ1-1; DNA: TGTGCCAGCAGTTTACCCGGGACAGGGGGGTTATCTGCTGAAGCTTTCTTT; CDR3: CASSLPGTGGLSAEAFF
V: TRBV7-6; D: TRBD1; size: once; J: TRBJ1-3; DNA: TGTGCCAGCAGCTCCCCCGGGACAGGGGTTGACACCATATATTTT; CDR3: CASSSPGTGVDTIYF